Listed here are 13 T cell receptor beta chains from one sample, sequenced in a study of CD8+CD57+ T cells in acquired aplastic anemia. TCR beta VDJ and CDR3 profiles were obtained from a genomic DNA template. From the reads, TCRdb called clonotypes with MiXCR, one entry per CDR3 protein. The sample lists about 130,000 distinct CDR3 sequences, about 40% occurring once. The sample was sorted CD4+, CD8+, or CD8+CD57+ T cells (not recorded which) from PBMCs. These receptors were taken from a human donor in good health, serving as a control.

In its sample, this clonotype was seen once. The rearrangement links TRBV6-1 to TRBJ2-1; TRBD1 or TRBD2 may be the D gene (7 bases each). V was cut by 6 bases and J by 8 bases, with 23 bases left in between. CDR3 length: 16 amino acids. The V gene's germline CDR1 is MNHNS and CDR2 SASEGT. The CDR3 region is CASSPFWWEGADEQFF. The CDR3 bases are TGTGCCAGCAGCCCATTTTGGTGGGAGGGGGCCGATGAGCAGTTCTTC.

The CDR3 DNA reads as TGCGCCAGCAGTGAGGGGACAGGGATCAGTGAGCAGTTCTTC. This translates into CASSEGTGISEQFF. V gene TRBV10-2 combines with J gene TRBJ2-1; 9 nucleotides agree with TRBD1. Germline CDR1 and CDR2: WSHSY and SAAADI. The ends lost 2 bases at V and 9 bases at J; junction bases unmatched: 5. The CDR3 has 14 amino acids.

The chain uses TRBV18 and TRBJ1-2; D gene ambiguous. Germline V CDR1 and CDR2: KGHSH, LQKENI. CDR3 length: 15 amino acids. V was clipped by 0 bases and J by 3 bases, with 11 bases between them. CDR3 sequence: CASSPPRELYYGYTF. CDR3 DNA: TGTGCCAGCTCACCACCAAGGGAACTGTACTATGGCTACACCTTC.

This clonotype was found many times. The V gene is TRBV4-2, the J gene TRBJ1-1; no firm D call. V was pared by 0 bases and J by 5 bases, with 10 bases between. The CDR3 runs 14 residues. Germline values: CDR1 LGHNA, CDR2 YNFKEQ. The CDR3 here is CASSQDPSETEAFF. The CDR3, as DNA: TGTGCCAGCAGCCAAGATCCGTCGGAAACTGAAGCTTTCTTT.

V and J are TRBV9 and TRBJ1-1, with a possible D match to TRBD1 (5 bases). This CDR3 has 16 amino acids. Deletions cut 0 bases from V and 0 bases from J, with 12 bases between. CDR1 SGDLS and CDR2 YYNGEE come from the germline V gene. CDR3: CASSVGTQDMNTEAFF. The CDR3 bases are TGTGCCAGCAGCGTAGGTACACAGGACATGAACACTGAAGCTTTCTTT.

Many counts were recorded for this clonotype. The genes are TRBV7-8 and TRBJ1-2; 7 bases match TRBD1. This CDR3 has 15 residues. Unmatched junction bases numbered 6, after V lost 5 bases and J lost 0 bases. The V gene's germline CDR1 is SGHVS and CDR2 FQNEAQ. As DNA, the CDR3 is TGTGCCAGCAGCAATGACAGGGTTCCTAACTATGGCTACACCTTC. This gives the protein CASSNDRVPNYGYTF.

This clonotype was counted only a few times. This may stem from a read error, because a much larger clone lies one nucleotide away. The rearrangement joins TRBV20-1 to TRBJ2-1; D call uncertain. The germline V gene has CDR1 DFQATT and CDR2 SNEGSKA (reference sequence). Trimming removed 6 bases at V and 3 bases at J, with 12 bases between. CDR3 size: 13 residues. CDR3 in DNA: TGCAGTGCGGTACCGGATAACTACAATGAGCAGTTCTTC. Protein sequence: CSAVPDNYNEQFF.

This clonotype was observed at least ten times. The chain couples TRBV5-1 to TRBJ1-2; 8 bases line up with TRBD1. Germline CDR1 reads SGHRS; CDR2 reads YFSETQ. V shed 0 bases, J shed 13 bases, and the junction held 8 bases outside the gene matches. The CDR3 is 13 amino acids. For the CDR3, the DNA is TGCGCCAGCAGCTTGGGGGACAGGCTCTCATTCACCTTC. It yields the protein CASSLGDRLSFTF.

Concerning this clonotype itself: A much larger clone differs by one base, so this may be a read error. J is TRBJ2-5 and V is TRBV30, with D unclear. This CDR3 region has 13 residues. CDR1 and CDR2 from the germline V gene are GTSNPN and SVGIG (reference sequence). In DNA, the CDR3 is TGTGCCCGGAGTACCGGACCGGGAGAGACCCAGTACTTC. Amino acid sequence: CARSTGPGETQYF.

The table lists this clonotype with many counts. The DNA for the CDR3 is TGTGCCAGTAGCGTTCGCGGGGGGAACACTGAAGCTTTCTTT. Its translation: CASSVRGGNTEAFF. This chain links TRBV19 with TRBJ1-1, with D maybe TRBD1 (5 bases). The CDR3 has 14 amino acids. Per the germline V gene, CDR1 is LNHDA and CDR2 is SQIVND (reference sequence). V lost 6 bases and J 1 base, leaving 12 bases between the germline ends.

The chain employs TRBV7-9 and TRBJ1-4, with D maybe TRBD1 (5 bases). V lost 5 bases and J 5 bases, leaving 12 bases between the germline ends. Germline loops: CDR1 SEHNR, CDR2 FQNEAQ (reference sequence). The CDR3 extends over 14 amino acids. The CDR3 coding sequence is TGTGCCAGCAGCCGGGGACTCCGGAATGAAAAACTGTTTTTT. It yields the protein CASSRGLRNEKLFF.

The V call is TRBV7-8, the J call TRBJ1-1, with 7 bases aligning to TRBD1. The CDR3 length is 14 residues. Per germline, CDR1 SGHVS and CDR2 FQNEAQ. V lost 6 bases and J lost 1; bases outside the gene matches: 5. CDR3 bases: TGTGCCAGCAGACAAACAGGGGCGAACACTGAAGCTTTCTTT. As protein: CASRQTGANTEAFF. The variable domain in full, with the rest retrieved from reference TRBV7-8 and TRBJ1-1, is GAGVSQSPRYKVAKRGQDVALRCDPISGHVSLFWYQQALGQGPEFLTYFQNEAQLDKSGLPSDRFFAERPEGSVSTLKIQRTQQEDSAVYLCASRQTGANTEAFFGQGTRLTVV.

This clonotype appeared many times. V usage is TRBV24-1 and J usage is TRBJ2-2, with 8 bases aligning to TRBD2. The V and J ends lost 8 bases and 7 bases, in that order; junction bases with no gene match: 5. This CDR3 has 13 amino acids. The germline CDR1 and CDR2 sequences are KGHDR and SFDVKD. The CDR3 is CATKAGGGGELFF. CDR3 coding DNA: TGTGCCACCAAAGCCGGGGGGGGCGGGGAGCTGTTTTTT.